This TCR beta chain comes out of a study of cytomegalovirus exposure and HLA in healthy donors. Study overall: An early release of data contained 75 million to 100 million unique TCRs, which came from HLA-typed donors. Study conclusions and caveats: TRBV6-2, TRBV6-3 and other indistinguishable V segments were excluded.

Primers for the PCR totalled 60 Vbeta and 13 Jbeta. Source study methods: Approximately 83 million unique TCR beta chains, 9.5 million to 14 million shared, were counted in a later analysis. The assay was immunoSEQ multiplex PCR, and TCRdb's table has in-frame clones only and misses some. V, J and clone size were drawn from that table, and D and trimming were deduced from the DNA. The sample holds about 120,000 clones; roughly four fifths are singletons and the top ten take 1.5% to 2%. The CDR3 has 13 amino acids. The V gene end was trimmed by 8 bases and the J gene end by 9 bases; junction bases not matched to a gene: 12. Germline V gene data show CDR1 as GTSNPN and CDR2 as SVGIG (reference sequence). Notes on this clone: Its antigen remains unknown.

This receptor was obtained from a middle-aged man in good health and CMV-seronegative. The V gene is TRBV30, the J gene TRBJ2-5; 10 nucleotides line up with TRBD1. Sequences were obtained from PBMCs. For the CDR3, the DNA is TGTGCCGGGGGACAGGGGACCCGTAATGCCCAGTACTTC. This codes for CAGGQGTRNAQYF.